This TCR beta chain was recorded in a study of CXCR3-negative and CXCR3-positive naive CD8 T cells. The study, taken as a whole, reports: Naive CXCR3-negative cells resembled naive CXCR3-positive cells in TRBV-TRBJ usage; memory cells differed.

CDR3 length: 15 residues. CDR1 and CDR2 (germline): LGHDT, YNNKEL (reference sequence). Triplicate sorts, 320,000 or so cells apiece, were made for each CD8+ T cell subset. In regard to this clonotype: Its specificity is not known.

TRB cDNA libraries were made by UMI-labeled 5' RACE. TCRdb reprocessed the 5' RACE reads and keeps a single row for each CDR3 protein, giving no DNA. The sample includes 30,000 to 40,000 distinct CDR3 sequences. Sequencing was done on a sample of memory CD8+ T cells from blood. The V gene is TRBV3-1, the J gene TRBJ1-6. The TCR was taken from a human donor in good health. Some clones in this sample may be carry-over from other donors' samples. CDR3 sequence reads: CASSPVWAGRSPLHF.